These 11 T cell receptor beta chains share one sample of origin, sequenced in a study of OX40 agonist ivuxolimab in advanced cancers. Data came from immunoSEQ multiplex PCR; TCRdb stores just in-frame clones and leaves some out. This table holds approximately 40,000 clones, just under 90% found once. Sequenced here: CD4+ or CD8+ T cells sorted from blood, sampled in a trial of the OX40 agonist ivuxolimab. These receptors came from an adult with an advanced solid tumor such as melanoma, head and neck, liver or kidney cancer.

Only one count was recorded for this clone. V usage is TRBV18 and J usage is TRBJ1-5; D is perhaps TRBD1 (5 bases). Germline V gene lookup returns CDR1 KGHSH and CDR2 LQKENI. The CDR3 consists of 16 residues. The V gene lost 0 bases and the J gene lost 6 bases, with 15 bases spanning the gap. Here the CDR3 reads CASSPPGGVLGQPQHF. DNA of the CDR3: TGTGCCAGCTCACCACCGGGAGGGGTGCTGGGTCAGCCCCAGCATTTT.

V and J are TRBV4-2 and TRBJ2-5; D might be TRBD2 (5 bases). In germline, CDR1 is LGHNA, CDR2 YNFKEQ. This CDR3 has 12 residues. Trimming stripped 1 base from V and 8 bases from J, with 8 bases between. The CDR3 bases are TGTGCCAGCAGCCAAGGCCGGGATACCCAGTACTTC. Translating gives CASSQGRDTQYF.

This rearrangement joins TRBV29-1 to TRBJ2-3; no definite D call. V shed 6 bases and J shed 2 bases, with 6 bases lying between them. From germline, CDR1 is SQVTM and CDR2 ANQGSEA. This CDR3 contains 11 residues. For the CDR3, the DNA is TGCAGCGTCAGGAACACAGATACGCAGTATTTT. It is translated as CSVRNTDTQYF.

For the CDR3, the DNA is TGTGCCAGCAATCTGGGACAGGGCATCTACGAGCAGTACTTC. Translating it yields CASNLGQGIYEQYF. This chain links TRBV7-9 with TRBJ2-7; 9 bases map to TRBD1. This CDR3 is built from 14 residues. The J segment lost 3 bases and the V segment lost 7 bases, leaving 7 bases of the junction unmatched. CDR1 and CDR2 (germline): SEHNR, FQNEAQ (reference sequence).

V and J are TRBV5-1 and TRBJ2-1; D uncertain. The germline CDR1 and CDR2 sequences are SGHRS and YFSETQ. Between the trimmed V and J ends, which lost 5 bases and 0 bases, there was a span of 18 bases. The CDR3 has 17 amino acids. CDR3 in amino acids: CASRIAAGAGSYNEQFF. Written as DNA, the CDR3 is TGCGCCAGCAGAATAGCCGCTGGCGCCGGCTCCTACAATGAGCAGTTCTTC.

The genes are TRBV6-1 and TRBJ1-3; tentative D call: TRBD1 (5 bases). The CDR3 runs 16 residues. Trimming pared 2 bases from V and 0 bases from J, leaving 11 bases between. CDR1 MNHNS and CDR2 SASEGT come from the germline V gene. CDR3 loop: CASSETGQSSGNTIYF. The DNA of the CDR3 is TGTGCCAGCAGTGAAACAGGCCAGAGCTCTGGAAACACCATATATTTT.

The chain couples TRBV18 to TRBJ2-7; 11 nucleotides align to TRBD2. From germline, CDR1 is KGHSH and CDR2 LQKENI. The ends lost 5 bases at V and 1 base at J; junction bases unmatched: 4. The length of the CDR3 is 15 residues. Here the CDR3 reads CASSGGTSGSYEQYF. DNA for the CDR3: TGTGCCAGCTCAGGAGGGACTAGCGGATCCTACGAGCAGTACTTC.

V and J are TRBV28 and TRBJ1-2, with 7 bases aligning to TRBD1. This CDR3 is 13 amino acids long. From germline, CDR1 is MDHEN and CDR2 SYDVKM. J was trimmed by 4 bases and V by 11 bases; bases with no gene match: 10. The CDR3, as DNA: TGTGCCGTCGCCGGGACAGCAGGCTATGGCTACACCTTC. Translation: CAVAGTAGYGYTF.

The chain carries TRBV6-4 and TRBJ1-1, with no clear D. The CDR3 sequence is 14 residues long. The V end lost 7 bases, the J end lost 1 base, and 13 bases lay between the germline ends. Germline-derived CDR1 and CDR2 are MRHNA and SNTAGT. CDR3 in amino acids: CASKLDRGNTEAFF. CDR3 nucleotides: TGTGCCAGCAAACTAGACCGTGGGAACACTGAAGCTTTCTTT.

This chain joins TRBV6-5 and TRBJ2-3; D gene unclear. Germline CDR1 is MNHEY and CDR2 is SVGAGI. V was trimmed by 6 bases and J by 6 bases, leaving 10 bases between them. This CDR3 comprises 12 residues. CDR3 coding DNA: TGTGCCAGCAGCTTCGACGGTGATACGCAGTATTTT. This encodes CASSFDGDTQYF.

The chain couples TRBV28 to TRBJ2-5; D not certain. The CDR3 extends over 13 amino acids. Germline values: CDR1 MDHEN, CDR2 SYDVKM. Trimming took off 10 bases at V and 1 base at J, with 13 bases between the two ends. CDR3 in DNA: TGTGCCACCCGGAAAGAGATCCAAGAGACCCAGTACTTC. Translated, it gives CATRKEIQETQYF.